Sequencing of this T cell receptor (beta chain) was carried out in a study of OX40 agonist ivuxolimab in advanced cancers. Study summary: Partial responses were achieved by three patients: one hepatocellular carcinoma, two cutaneous melanoma.

Clones were read by immunoSEQ multiplex PCR, and TCRdb kept only the in-frame ones, dropping some. The repertoire holds around 51,000 clones, around nine tenths seen once, with 10% in the top ten. The sample holds one count of this clone. This specimen consisted of CD4+ or CD8+ T cells sorted from blood, obtained in a trial of the OX40 agonist ivuxolimab. The TCR sequence derives from an adult with an advanced solid tumor such as melanoma, head and neck, liver or kidney cancer.

This chain's CDR3 is CASSDTLEAFF. The CDR3 DNA follows: TGTGCCAGCAGTGATACCCTAGAAGCTTTCTTT. The rearrangement uses TRBV6-5 and TRBJ1-1; D gene ambiguous. This CDR3 has 11 amino acids. The V gene's germline CDR1 is MNHEY and CDR2 SVGAGI. Trimming shortened V by 5 bases and J by 8 bases, and 9 bases separated the two germline ends.